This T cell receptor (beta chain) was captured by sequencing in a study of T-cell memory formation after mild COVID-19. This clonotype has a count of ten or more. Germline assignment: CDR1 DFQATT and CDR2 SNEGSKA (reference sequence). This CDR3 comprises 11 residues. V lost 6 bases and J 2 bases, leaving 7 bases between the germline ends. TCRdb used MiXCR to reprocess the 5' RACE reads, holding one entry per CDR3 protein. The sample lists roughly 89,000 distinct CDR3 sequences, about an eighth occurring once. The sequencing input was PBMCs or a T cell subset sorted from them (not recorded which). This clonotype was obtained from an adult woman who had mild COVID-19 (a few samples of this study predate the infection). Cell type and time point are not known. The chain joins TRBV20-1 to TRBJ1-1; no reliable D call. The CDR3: CSALINTEAFF. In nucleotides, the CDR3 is TGCAGTGCCCTGATTAACACTGAAGCTTTCTTT.